These T cell receptor beta chains were read from a single sample in a study of cytomegalovirus exposure and HLA in healthy donors. The assay was immunoSEQ multiplex PCR, and TCRdb's table has in-frame clones only and misses some. The sample includes some 150,000 clones, 70% to 80% of them seen just once. Material for sequencing was PBMCs. The receptors derive from a female donor in good health and CMV-seronegative. The CDR3 runs from the conserved cysteine through the conserved F or W. Fields, in order: D gene, J gene, V gene, clone size, CDR3 protein, CDR3 DNA. A D gene is named only where the DNA matches it firmly. Size values are once, few and many counts, or a class for expanded clones, and some rows have none.

d_call: TRBD2
j_call: TRBJ2-2
v_call: TRBV7-2
clone_size: once
cdr3_aa: CASSLWREVFGGELFF
cdr3_nt: TGTGCCAGCAGCTTATGGCGGGAGGTATTTGGCGGGGAGCTGTTTTTT

d_call: NA
j_call: TRBJ2-2
v_call: TRBV6-6
clone_size: once
cdr3_aa: CASSYPGGSGELFF
cdr3_nt: TGTGCCAGCAGTTACCCAGGGGGGTCCGGGGAGCTGTTTTTT

d_call: NA
j_call: TRBJ1-1
v_call: TRBV6-1
clone_size: NA
cdr3_aa: CAEAEQGNTEAFF
cdr3_nt: TGTGCCGAAGCCGAACAGGGGAACACTGAAGCTTTCTTT

d_call: TRBD1
j_call: TRBJ2-3
v_call: TRBV16
clone_size: few
cdr3_aa: CASSRDRVTDTQYF
cdr3_nt: TGTGCCAGCAGCCGAGACAGGGTGACAGATACGCAGTATTTT

d_call: TRBD2
j_call: TRBJ2-5
v_call: TRBV9
clone_size: NA
cdr3_aa: CASSAASLAGGPPQYF
cdr3_nt: TGTGCCAGCAGCGCGGCCTCCTTAGCGGGGGGTCCCCCTCAGTACTTC

d_call: TRBD2
j_call: TRBJ2-3
v_call: TRBV27
clone_size: NA
cdr3_aa: CASSLALAGGSRLTDTQYF
cdr3_nt: TGTGCCAGCAGTTTGGCACTAGCGGGAGGGTCCCGCCTCACAGATACGCAGTATTTT

d_call: NA
j_call: TRBJ2-7
v_call: TRBV7-6
clone_size: NA
cdr3_aa: CASSLAPASSYEQYF
cdr3_nt: TGTGCCAGCAGCTTAGCCCCCGCCAGCTCCTACGAGCAGTACTTC

d_call: NA
j_call: TRBJ2-5
v_call: TRBV2
clone_size: NA
cdr3_aa: CASSEGRETQYF
cdr3_nt: TGTGCCAGCAGTGAGGGGAGGGAGACCCAGTACTTC

d_call: TRBD1
j_call: TRBJ1-1
v_call: TRBV7-9
clone_size: once
cdr3_aa: CASSLRQGGEAFF
cdr3_nt: TGTGCCAGCAGCCTCCGACAGGGGGGTGAAGCTTTCTTT

d_call: TRBD1
j_call: TRBJ1-1
v_call: TRBV19
clone_size: NA
cdr3_aa: CASSIKDRVTEAFF
cdr3_nt: TGTGCCAGTAGTATTAAGGACAGGGTAACTGAAGCTTTCTTT

d_call: TRBD2
j_call: TRBJ2-1
v_call: TRBV2
clone_size: NA
cdr3_aa: CASRSGGSYNEQFF
cdr3_nt: TGTGCCAGCAGAAGCGGGGGCTCATACAATGAGCAGTTCTTC

d_call: NA
j_call: TRBJ2-3
v_call: TRBV7-2
clone_size: NA
cdr3_aa: CASSLIYPDTQYF
cdr3_nt: TGTGCCAGCAGCTTGATCTATCCAGATACGCAGTATTTT

d_call: NA
j_call: TRBJ2-7
v_call: TRBV2
clone_size: NA
cdr3_aa: CASRAGFSYEQYF
cdr3_nt: TGTGCCAGCAGGGCGGGATTTTCCTACGAGCAGTACTTC

d_call: TRBD2
j_call: TRBJ2-7
v_call: TRBV27
clone_size: once
cdr3_aa: CASSDPASGTYEQYF
cdr3_nt: TGTGCCAGCAGCGACCCGGCTAGCGGAACCTACGAGCAGTACTTC

d_call: NA
j_call: TRBJ1-4
v_call: TRBV6-1
clone_size: NA
cdr3_aa: CASSEFGRAATNEKLFF
cdr3_nt: TGTGCCAGCAGTGAGTTTGGCAGGGCAGCAACTAATGAAAAACTGTTTTTT

d_call: TRBD1
j_call: TRBJ2-7
v_call: TRBV28
clone_size: NA
cdr3_aa: CASSLNPGQESYEQYF
cdr3_nt: TGTGCCAGCAGTTTAAACCCGGGACAGGAATCCTACGAGCAGTACTTC

d_call: TRBD2
j_call: TRBJ2-3
v_call: TRBV9
clone_size: NA
cdr3_aa: CASSVDTGGPTDTQYF
cdr3_nt: TGTGCCAGCAGCGTAGACACGGGAGGGCCGACAGATACGCAGTATTTT

d_call: NA
j_call: TRBJ2-6
v_call: TRBV25-1
clone_size: few
cdr3_aa: CARYSQGKGGANVLTF
cdr3_nt: TGTGCCAGGTACAGTCAGGGGAAAGGTGGGGCCAACGTCCTGACTTTC

d_call: NA
j_call: TRBJ1-1
v_call: TRBV6-5
clone_size: NA
cdr3_aa: CASSEVLNTEAFF
cdr3_nt: TGTGCCAGCAGCGAGGTCCTGAACACTGAAGCTTTCTTT

d_call: TRBD2
j_call: TRBJ2-3
v_call: TRBV9
clone_size: NA
cdr3_aa: CASSVDTSGGSLSTDTQYF
cdr3_nt: TGTGCCAGCAGCGTGGATACTAGCGGGGGTTCCCTTAGCACAGATACGCAGTATTTT

d_call: TRBD1
j_call: TRBJ1-6
v_call: TRBV19
clone_size: NA
cdr3_aa: CASSRGQGSSYNSPLHF
cdr3_nt: TGTGCCAGTAGCCGGGGACAGGGATCGTCCTATAATTCACCCCTCCACTTT

d_call: NA
j_call: TRBJ2-7
v_call: TRBV28
clone_size: NA
cdr3_aa: CASSRTVEQYF
cdr3_nt: TGTGCCAGCAGTCGGACAGTAGAGCAGTACTTC

d_call: NA
j_call: TRBJ2-5
v_call: TRBV6-6
clone_size: NA
cdr3_aa: CASRDRGQETQYF
cdr3_nt: TGTGCCAGCAGGGACAGAGGCCAAGAGACCCAGTACTTC

d_call: TRBD2
j_call: TRBJ2-1
v_call: TRBV9
clone_size: NA
cdr3_aa: CASSAPFRGGPQIWQFF
cdr3_nt: TGTGCCAGCAGCGCGCCCTTTCGGGGGGGCCCCCAAATTTGGCAGTTCTTC

d_call: NA
j_call: TRBJ1-6
v_call: TRBV5-1
clone_size: NA
cdr3_aa: CASSLRRDLVANSPLHF
cdr3_nt: TGCGCCAGCAGCTTGCGCAGGGATCTCGTAGCTAATTCACCCCTCCACTTT

d_call: TRBD1
j_call: TRBJ1-2
v_call: TRBV4-1
clone_size: NA
cdr3_aa: CASSQDRGIYGYTF
cdr3_nt: TGCGCCAGCAGCCAAGACAGGGGGATCTATGGCTACACCTTC

d_call: TRBD1
j_call: TRBJ2-3
v_call: TRBV5-1
clone_size: NA
cdr3_aa: CASSQGVSSTDTQYF
cdr3_nt: TGCGCCAGCAGCCAGGGGGTTTCTAGCACAGATACGCAGTATTTT

d_call: NA
j_call: TRBJ1-5
v_call: TRBV12-5
clone_size: NA
cdr3_aa: CASGLVGQGDQPQHF
cdr3_nt: TGTGCTAGTGGTTTGGTGGGTCAGGGTGATCAGCCCCAGCATTTT

d_call: TRBD1
j_call: TRBJ2-7
v_call: TRBV15
clone_size: NA
cdr3_aa: CATSRRTGGYEQYF
cdr3_nt: TGTGCCACCAGCAGACGGACAGGGGGCTACGAGCAGTACTTC

d_call: NA
j_call: TRBJ1-1
v_call: TRBV29-1
clone_size: NA
cdr3_aa: CSVDGGLITEAFF
cdr3_nt: TGCAGCGTTGATGGGGGCCTCATCACTGAAGCTTTCTTT

d_call: TRBD1
j_call: TRBJ2-5
v_call: TRBV19
clone_size: NA
cdr3_aa: CASRDRGSETQYF
cdr3_nt: TGTGCCAGTAGGGACAGGGGATCGGAGACCCAGTACTTC

d_call: TRBD1
j_call: TRBJ1-5
v_call: TRBV6-1
clone_size: NA
cdr3_aa: CASRATGTGYQPQHF
cdr3_nt: TGTGCCAGCAGGGCCACCGGGACAGGGTATCAGCCCCAGCATTTT

d_call: TRBD2
j_call: TRBJ2-1
v_call: TRBV4-1
clone_size: NA
cdr3_aa: CASSQPLAGVGNEQFF
cdr3_nt: TGCGCCAGCAGCCAACCCCTAGCGGGAGTGGGAAATGAGCAGTTCTTC

d_call: TRBD2
j_call: TRBJ2-1
v_call: TRBV19
clone_size: NA
cdr3_aa: CASSLFSGGSSYNEQFF
cdr3_nt: TGTGCCAGTAGTCTCTTTAGCGGGGGATCCTCCTACAATGAGCAGTTCTTC

d_call: TRBD2
j_call: TRBJ2-7
v_call: TRBV5-6
clone_size: NA
cdr3_aa: CASSLGPGLVATEQYF
cdr3_nt: TGTGCCAGCAGCTTAGGACCGGGACTAGTGGCTACCGAGCAGTACTTC

d_call: TRBD1
j_call: TRBJ2-6
v_call: TRBV28
clone_size: NA
cdr3_aa: CASSSHPGQGARGANVLTF
cdr3_nt: TGTGCCAGCAGTTCCCACCCGGGACAGGGGGCGCGAGGGGCCAACGTCCTGACTTTC

d_call: TRBD2
j_call: TRBJ2-5
v_call: TRBV10-3
clone_size: NA
cdr3_aa: CAISESGLAKGETQYF
cdr3_nt: TGTGCCATCAGTGAGTCGGGACTAGCGAAAGGGGAGACCCAGTACTTC

d_call: TRBD1
j_call: TRBJ1-1
v_call: TRBV6-5
clone_size: NA
cdr3_aa: CASRMTGETEAFF
cdr3_nt: TGTGCCAGCAGGATGACAGGGGAAACTGAAGCTTTCTTT

d_call: NA
j_call: TRBJ1-1
v_call: TRBV5-1
clone_size: NA
cdr3_aa: CASSLTENTEAFF
cdr3_nt: TGCGCCAGCAGCTTGACAGAGAACACTGAAGCTTTCTTT

d_call: TRBD1
j_call: TRBJ1-2
v_call: TRBV9
clone_size: NA
cdr3_aa: CASSVEPGQGVYYGYTF
cdr3_nt: TGTGCCAGCAGCGTAGAGCCCGGACAGGGGGTTTATTATGGCTACACCTTC